These 19 T cell receptor beta chains were all obtained from the same sample, sequenced in a study of CD8+ T cells in alopecia areata. Treatment specified: oral pan-JAK inhibitor, 5-10 mg twice daily. As the sequencing template, cDNA was produced by extracting RNA and reverse transcribing it. Method: immunoSEQ multiplex PCR; TCRdb's copy keeps in-frame clones and lacks some. The repertoire holds about 100,000 clones, about 83% seen once, with less than 30% in the top ten. Sequenced here: CD8+ T cells sorted from blood, sampled at week 24, from a patient treated with tofacitinib. The receptors were sampled from a human donor with alopecia areata.

V usage is TRBV27 and J usage is TRBJ2-1, with 10 bases matching TRBD2. J gave up 4 bases and V 2 bases, and 2 bases lay outside the gene matches. The V gene's germline CDR1 is MNHEY and CDR2 SMNVEV (reference sequence). This CDR3 contains 15 residues. The CDR3 DNA reads as TGTGCCAGCAGTTTACTAGCGGGGGCTTACAATGAGCAGTTCTTC. Translation gives CASSLLAGAYNEQFF.

The CDR3 DNA sequence: TGTGCCAGCAGTACCATAGCGGGGGGGTTCTCCTACAATGAGCAGTTCTTC. It translates to CASSTIAGGFSYNEQFF. The J gene is TRBJ2-1, the V gene TRBV2; 11 positions match TRBD2. Trimming cost V 5 bases and J 0 bases; bases outside gene matches: 6. Germline assignment: CDR1 SNHLY and CDR2 FYNNEI. The length of the CDR3 is 17 residues.

The chain employs TRBV15 and TRBJ2-3, with 11 bases lining up with TRBD1. Germline CDR1 and CDR2: LNHNV and YYDKDF (reference sequence). The CDR3 is 15 residues long. Losses at the gene ends were 4 bases for V and 4 bases for J; bases not matched to a gene: 4. CDR3 DNA: TGTGCCACCAGCAAGGACAGGGGGCCCGCAGATACGCAGTATTTT. It translates to CATSKDRGPADTQYF.

The chain recombines TRBV19 with TRBJ2-7; D might be TRBD2 (6 bases). CDR1 and CDR2 from the germline V gene are LNHDA and SQIVND (reference sequence). The CDR3 extends over 12 amino acids. Between the trimmed V and J ends, which lost 6 bases and 3 bases, there was a span of 9 bases. CDR3 loop: CASSPRGYEQYF. The CDR3 DNA reads TGTGCCAGTAGCCCGCGGGGCTACGAGCAGTACTTC. Based on the CDR3 plus reference TRBV19 and TRBJ2-7, the full variable domain is DGGITQSPKYLFRKEGQNVTLSCEQNLNHDAMYWYRQDPGQGLRLIYYSQIVNDFQKGDIAEGYSVSREKKESFPLTVTSAQKNPTAFYLCASSPRGYEQYFGPGTRLTVT.

The chain has TRBV25-1 and TRBJ2-1; maybe TRBD2 (7 bases). CDR1 is MGHDK and CDR2 is SYGVNS in the germline V gene. The CDR3 contains 14 residues. Trimming stripped 4 bases from V and 6 bases from J, with 13 bases between. CDR3: CASSGRGGFNEQFF. The DNA of the CDR3 is TGTGCCAGCAGTGGCCGCGGGGGCTTCAATGAGCAGTTCTTC. Together with reference TRBV25-1 and TRBJ2-1, the CDR3 gives the full variable domain: EADIYQTPRYLVIGTGKKITLECSQTMGHDKMYWYQQDPGMELHLIHYSYGVNSTEKGDLSSESTVSRIRTEHFPLTLESARPSHTSQYLCASSGRGGFNEQFFGPGTRLTVL.

The rearrangement joins TRBV29-1 to TRBJ1-1, with 9 bases that match TRBD1. CDR1 is SQVTM and CDR2 is ANQGSEA in the germline V gene. This CDR3 is 14 amino acids long. The trim removed 3 bases at V and 7 bases at J, leaving 9 bases unmatched. The DNA for the CDR3 is TGCAGCGTTGAGGCTCGGGGGGGACAGGGTGAAGCTTTCTTT. Translated, it gives CSVEARGGQGEAFF.

The V gene is TRBV29-1, the J gene TRBJ1-1, with 9 nucleotides matching TRBD1. This CDR3 has 13 amino acids. Germline CDR1 SQVTM, CDR2 ANQGSEA. The V segment lost 7 bases and the J segment 4 bases; nucleotides outside the gene matches: 7. The CDR3 DNA sequence: TGCAGCGCTGTACAGGGGGCCGGCACTGAAGCTTTCTTT. Translated, it gives CSAVQGAGTEAFF.

This clone was seen a few times. V is TRBV6-1 and J is TRBJ2-4; D is possibly TRBD1 (5 bases). The CDR3 runs to 16 residues. Germline V CDR1 and CDR2: MNHNS, SASEGT. Trimming cost V 4 bases and J 0 bases, with 13 bases left between them. CDR3 bases: TGTGCCAGCAGTGTACAGGCCACGGGAGCCAAAAACATTCAGTACTTC. This gives the protein CASSVQATGAKNIQYF.

The chain carries TRBV6-4 and TRBJ2-2; D remains ambiguous. The germline gives CDR1 MRHNA, CDR2 SNTAGT. CDR3 size: 14 residues. V dropped 6 bases and J dropped 0 bases, with 8 bases sitting between them. The DNA for the CDR3 is TGTGCCAGCAGCCCCTACACGAACACCGGGGAGCTGTTTTTT. It is translated as CASSPYTNTGELFF.

This clone appeared a few times. The chain recombines TRBV6-6 with TRBJ2-5, with a weak D call TRBD2 (6 bases). Trimming stripped 3 bases from V and 4 bases from J, with 15 bases between. Germline values: CDR1 MNHNY, CDR2 SVGAGI (reference sequence). The CDR3 length is 15 residues. In nucleotides, the CDR3 is TGTGCCAGCAGTTATGAGGAGGGTGACAGAGAGACCCAGTACTTC. Translating it yields CASSYEEGDRETQYF.

The chain uses TRBV15 and TRBJ2-1; 10 bases are shared with TRBD1. In germline, CDR1 is LNHNV, CDR2 YYDKDF (reference sequence). V trimming: 7 bases; J trimming: 6 bases; junction bases outside the gene matches: 9. CDR3 length: 15 amino acids. This CDR3 is CATNHRDRGFNEQFF. The CDR3 region has the DNA TGTGCCACCAACCACAGGGACAGGGGTTTCAATGAGCAGTTCTTC.

This clone was seen only once. The rearrangement joins TRBV29-1 to TRBJ2-5, with 15 bases lining up with TRBD2. The germline V gene encodes CDR1 SQVTM and CDR2 ANQGSEA. This CDR3 spans 16 amino acids. V lost 7 bases and J lost 0; bases outside the gene matches: 6. Here the CDR3 reads CSARTSGGDYQETQYF. As DNA, the CDR3 is TGCAGCGCCCGGACTAGCGGGGGGGATTACCAAGAGACCCAGTACTTC.

This chain connects TRBV21-1 to TRBJ2-7; TRBD2 reflects the table's D call only, with no check against the DNA. TRBV21-1 is marked as a pseudogene. The CDR3 runs 15 residues. The CDR3 nucleotides are TGTGCCAGCAGCATACTAGCGGGGGGCGTGCACGAGCAGTACTTC. This gives the protein CASSILAGGVHEQYF.

The chain couples TRBV5-1 to TRBJ2-2; D is unresolved. Trimming removed 4 bases at V and 0 bases at J, with 16 bases between. The CDR3 extends over 17 amino acids. Germline V gene data show CDR1 as SGHRS and CDR2 as YFSETQ. The CDR3 bases are TGCGCCAGCAGCCTTTTCGGAACTTACGCGAACACCGGGGAGCTGTTTTTT. This gives the protein CASSLFGTYANTGELFF.

This chain uses TRBV4-2 with TRBJ2-7, with 7 bases identical to TRBD1. The CDR3 contains 16 residues. Germline lookup yields CDR1 LGHNA and CDR2 YNFKEQ. The V segment lost 0 bases and the J segment 4 bases; nucleotides outside the gene matches: 9. The CDR3 protein is CASSQDDRDRGYEQYF. DNA of the CDR3: TGTGCCAGCAGCCAAGACGACCGGGACAGAGGATACGAGCAGTACTTC.

The chain has TRBV9 and TRBJ2-3, with 10 bases aligning to TRBD1. CDR3 size: 17 residues. V shed 4 bases and J 5 bases; nucleotides not matched to a gene: 13. CDR1 SGDLS and CDR2 YYNGEE come from the germline V gene. CDR3 DNA sequence: TGTGCCAGCAGCCTCTACGGACAGGGGGATGATTTAGATACGCAGTATTTT. Translated, it gives CASSLYGQGDDLDTQYF.

J is TRBJ2-7 and V is TRBV4-3; tentatively, D is TRBD2 (5 bases). Germline V gene lookup returns CDR1 LGHNA and CDR2 YSLEER. The CDR3 runs to 16 residues. V lost 3 bases and J 0 bases, leaving 15 bases between the germline ends. This CDR3 is CASSQGLGGSSYEQYF. CDR3 in DNA: TGCGCCAGCAGCCAGGGTCTCGGCGGGTCCTCCTACGAGCAGTACTTC.

The chain uses TRBV5-6 and TRBJ2-7, with TRBD1 identical over 7 bases. V lost 3 bases, J lost 5 bases, and 11 bases stayed unmatched. The germline V gene has CDR1 SGHDT and CDR2 YYEEEE. This CDR3 contains 15 residues. CDR3 DNA: TGTGCCAGCAGCTCTATCGGGACAGAGGGCAACGAGCAGTACTTC. Amino acid sequence: CASSSIGTEGNEQYF.

The chain joins TRBV5-8 to TRBJ2-5; TRBD1 might be the D (7 bases). Germline CDR1 is SGHTS and CDR2 is YDEGEE. CDR3 length: 14 amino acids. V lost 2 bases, J lost 5 bases, and 13 bases lay in between. This chain's CDR3 is CASSFGGGEETQYF. CDR3 in DNA: TGTGCCAGCAGCTTTGGAGGGGGCGAGGAGACCCAGTACTTC.